Presented here are 20 T cell receptor beta chains from one specimen sequenced in a study of OX40 agonist ivuxolimab in advanced cancers. Libraries were prepared by immunoSEQ multiplex PCR; TCRdb keeps only in-frame clonotypes and omits some of them. This table has tens of thousands of clones, 75% to 85% appearing once. The specimen was CD4+ or CD8+ T cells sorted from blood, collected in a trial of the OX40 agonist ivuxolimab. Every receptor here comes from an adult with an advanced solid tumor such as melanoma, head and neck, liver or kidney cancer.

The V call is TRBV6-5, the J call TRBJ1-1; 8 nucleotides agree with TRBD1. The CDR3 spans 14 residues. Germline assignment: CDR1 MNHEY and CDR2 SVGAGI. V lost 5 bases and J lost 4; bases outside the gene matches: 6. The CDR3 bases are TGTGCCAGCAGTCCTGGACAGGGTGGCACTGAAGCTTTCTTT. The encoded protein is CASSPGQGGTEAFF.

The V and J genes are TRBV6-5 and TRBJ2-2, with D uncertain. The CDR3 length is 15 residues. Trimming pared 5 bases from V and 6 bases from J, leaving 16 bases between. CDR1 and CDR2 (germline): MNHEY, SVGAGI. The CDR3 is CASSRSGLLSGELFF. DNA for the CDR3: TGTGCCAGCAGTCGCTCGGGCCTCTTATCCGGGGAGCTGTTTTTT.

The chain links TRBV11-1 to TRBJ2-1; the D is unclear. Per the germline V gene, CDR1 is SGHAT and CDR2 is FQDESV (reference sequence). Trimming stripped 5 bases from V and 4 bases from J, with 9 bases between. This CDR3 comprises 13 residues. CDR3 sequence (DNA): TGTGCCAGCAGCATCGCTAGGTACAATGAGCAGTTCTTC. This encodes CASSIARYNEQFF.

V usage is TRBV7-2 and J usage is TRBJ2-3; D is unclear. CDR1 is SGHTA and CDR2 is FQGNSA in the germline V gene. The length of the CDR3 is 11 residues. The ends were cut back, 3 bases at V and 6 bases at J, with 4 bases in the middle. The CDR3 DNA follows: TGTGCCAGCAGCTTGATGGATACGCAGTATTTT. This gives the protein CASSLMDTQYF.

The gene calls are TRBV6-6 and TRBJ2-7; 7 bases fit TRBD1. Germline values: CDR1 MNHNY, CDR2 SVGAGI (reference sequence). V dropped 6 bases and J dropped 3; count of bases not matched to a gene: 8. CDR3 length equals 14 residues. The CDR3 is CASRLPGQHYEQYF. The CDR3 DNA follows: TGTGCCAGCAGACTACCGGGACAGCACTACGAGCAGTACTTC.

V is TRBV28 and J is TRBJ1-6; TRBD1 aligns across 9 bases. The CDR3 spans 15 residues. Germline lookup yields CDR1 MDHEN and CDR2 SYDVKM. The V segment lost 5 bases and the J segment 10 bases; nucleotides outside the gene matches: 9. CDR3 nucleotides: TGTGCCAGCAGTCGCTCCCGGGACAGGGACTCACCCCTCCACTTT. Translation gives CASSRSRDRDSPLHF.

The chain carries TRBV5-8 and TRBJ1-3, with 9 bases matching TRBD1. V shed 3 bases and J 4 bases; nucleotides not matched to a gene: 2. The CDR3 runs to 14 residues. Germline V gene sequence: CDR1 SGHTS, CDR2 YDEGEE. CDR3 sequence reads: CASSSDRGGNTIYF. The CDR3 DNA follows: TGTGCCAGCAGCTCGGACAGGGGAGGAAACACCATATATTTT. Based on the CDR3 plus reference TRBV5-8 and TRBJ1-3, the full variable domain is EAGVTQSPTHLIKTRGQQATLRCSPISGHTSVYWYQQALGLGLQFLLWYDEGEERNRGNFPPRFSGRQFPNYSSELNVNALELEDSALYLCASSSDRGGNTIYFGEGSWLTVV.

This clone was counted only a few times. This sequence joins TRBV7-9 and TRBJ1-2; D might be TRBD1 (5 bases). This CDR3 has 13 amino acids. Germline values: CDR1 SEHNR, CDR2 FQNEAQ (reference sequence). V lost 5 bases and J lost 4, with 11 bases in between. The CDR3 is CASSQGQSYGYTF. The CDR3 coding sequence is TGTGCCAGCAGCCAAGGACAAAGCTATGGCTACACCTTC.

For the CDR3, the DNA is TGTGCCAGCAGTTACTCGAGGGACAGCCCTAACTATGGCTACACCTTC. Protein product: CASSYSRDSPNYGYTF. The chain couples TRBV6-5 to TRBJ1-2, with 7 bases aligning to TRBD1. This CDR3 comprises 16 residues. Germline lookup yields CDR1 MNHEY and CDR2 SVGAGI. Unmatched junction bases numbered 4, after V lost 0 bases and J lost 0 bases.

The chain carries TRBV5-1 and TRBJ1-3, with D maybe TRBD1 (5 bases). There are 14 residues in the CDR3. V dropped 4 bases and J dropped 0 bases, with 8 bases sitting between them. Germline-derived CDR1 and CDR2 are SGHRS and YFSETQ. The CDR3 protein is CASSPGPSGNTIYF. CDR3 DNA sequence: TGCGCCAGCAGCCCGGGGCCCTCTGGAAACACCATATATTTT.

In this sample, this clone turned up once. The V call is TRBV5-1, the J call TRBJ1-2, with TRBD1 as a possible D gene (6 bases). Between the trimmed V and J ends, which lost 0 bases and 7 bases, there was a span of 16 bases. This CDR3 spans 15 amino acids. Per the germline V gene, CDR1 is SGHRS and CDR2 is YFSETQ. The CDR3 spells CASSLANRAFTGYTF. In DNA, the CDR3 is TGCGCCAGCAGCTTGGCAAACAGGGCATTTACTGGCTACACCTTC.

In this sample, this clone turned up a few times. This chain joins TRBV29-1 and TRBJ1-1, with D maybe TRBD1 (5 bases). Per the germline V gene, CDR1 is SQVTM and CDR2 is ANQGSEA. V was trimmed by 4 bases and J by 1 base, leaving 13 bases between them. CDR3 size: 14 residues. The CDR3 here is CSVAGGAANTEAFF. CDR3 sequence (DNA): TGCAGCGTTGCCGGTGGGGCAGCGAACACTGAAGCTTTCTTT.

The sample holds one count of this clone. The chain combines TRBV5-1 with TRBJ2-1; a possible D gene is TRBD2 (5 bases). This CDR3 has 18 amino acids. Germline values: CDR1 SGHRS, CDR2 YFSETQ. V was trimmed by 6 bases and J by 0 bases, leaving 22 bases between them. In nucleotides, the CDR3 is TGCGCCAGCACCGCGGGTAGCCGGTGGGGTAGCTCCTACAATGAGCAGTTCTTC. This gives the protein CASTAGSRWGSSYNEQFF. The full variable domain, rest sourced from reference TRBV5-1 and TRBJ2-1, is KAGVTQTPRYLIKTRGQQVTLSCSPISGHRSVSWYQQTPGQGLQFLFEYFSETQRNKGNFPGRFSGRQFSNSRSEMNVSTLELGDSALYLCASTAGSRWGSSYNEQFFGPGTRLTVL.

The chain is built from TRBV7-8 and TRBJ2-7; 8 nucleotides match TRBD2. Germline loops: CDR1 SGHVS, CDR2 FQNEAQ. Trimming removed 5 bases from V and 4 bases from J; junction bases left unmatched: 7. The CDR3 has 14 amino acids. The CDR3 is CASSAREGPYEQYF. The CDR3 nucleotides read TGTGCCAGCAGCGCCCGGGAGGGCCCATACGAGCAGTACTTC.

Concerning this clone itself: The junction shows a germline mismatch at one end, possibly a read error. The V and J genes are TRBV5-5 and TRBJ2-2; D is unresolved. This CDR3 is 15 amino acids long. Germline CDR1 is SGHKS and CDR2 is YYEKEE (reference sequence). The CDR3: CASSAQTRNPGELFF. CDR3 DNA sequence: TGTGCCAGCAGCGCCCAAACCAGGAACCCCGGGGAGCTGTTTTTT.

This clone has more than one count but fewer than ten. This rearrangement joins TRBV29-1 to TRBJ1-4; TRBD1 might be the D (6 bases). Germline CDR1 is SQVTM and CDR2 is ANQGSEA. CDR3 size: 12 residues. With 6 bases removed from V and 7 bases from J, the gap between germline ends came to 12 bases. The CDR3 protein is CSVGTNGEKLFF. The CDR3 nucleotides read TGCAGCGTGGGGACAAACGGTGAAAAACTGTTTTTT.

This clone was recorded a few times. The J gene is TRBJ2-2, the V gene TRBV6-1, with unresolved D. The V end was cut by 5 bases, the J end by 5 bases, with 9 bases between. The germline V gene has CDR1 MNHNS and CDR2 SASEGT. This CDR3 is 13 amino acids long. The CDR3 region is CASSFSSTGELFF. Here the CDR3 DNA reads TGTGCCAGCAGTTTCTCGTCAACCGGGGAGCTGTTTTTT.

V is TRBV19 and J is TRBJ2-3; D perhaps matches TRBD2 (7 bases). CDR1 is LNHDA, CDR2 SQIVND, per germline (reference sequence). This CDR3 is 16 amino acids long. Trimming left V 5 bases short and J 4 bases short, with 19 bases between. CDR3 DNA sequence: TGTGCCAGTAGTTTTTTTGCGGGAGCAGGGGCAGATACGCAGTATTTT. It yields the protein CASSFFAGAGADTQYF.

V gene TRBV28 combines with J gene TRBJ2-4; 7 bases map to TRBD1. With V trimmed by 6 bases and J by 3 bases, 5 bases remained unmatched. Germline CDR1 reads MDHEN; CDR2 reads SYDVKM. The CDR3 covers 14 residues. CDR3 region: CASSEHRGKNIQYF. CDR3 sequence (DNA): TGTGCCAGCAGCGAGCACAGGGGCAAAAACATTCAGTACTTC.

The chain carries TRBV30 and TRBJ1-2; no clear D gene. V was shortened by 1 base and J by 2 bases, with 8 bases between the two germline ends. CDR1 and CDR2 from the germline V gene are GTSNPN and SVGIG (reference sequence). This CDR3 spans 13 amino acids. The CDR3 reads CAWSAGVNYGYTF. CDR3 DNA sequence: TGTGCCTGGAGTGCGGGCGTCAACTATGGCTACACCTTC.